A selection of T cell receptor beta chains follows, all from one sample in a study of shared clonotypes between healthy human individuals. The table came from immunoSEQ multiplex PCR; TCRdb's copy has only in-frame clones and leaves some out. The table includes some 980,000 clones, 76% detected once. Sequenced material: memory CD4+ T cells sorted from blood. The source is a man aged 18 to 35 in good health. The conserved cysteine and the conserved F or W are not part of the CDR3 here. Each record gives: clone size, V gene, J gene, CDR3 protein. Expanded clones get a size class; other rows say once, few or many, or leave the size out.

.	TRBV6-1	TRBJ2-5	ASSELRDRGRRETQY
.	TRBV6-1	TRBJ2-3	ASTEGGLVTDTQY
.	TRBV20-1	TRBJ2-1	SASTGGPQF
.	TRBV11-2	TRBJ2-3	ASSGQLSSTDTQY
.	TRBV27	TRBJ2-6	ASSPGRASGANVLT
.	TRBV5-1	TRBJ2-7	ASSSISGVTYEQY
.	TRBV5-6	TRBJ1-2	ASSPQVAYGYT
once	TRBV6-1	TRBJ2-1	ASSMEPNNEQF
.	TRBV4-1	TRBJ2-7	ASSRSGDSSYEQY
.	TRBV28	TRBJ2-7	ASSRGEGLNEQY
.	TRBV19	TRBJ2-2	ASSLIESQGLF
many	TRBV28	TRBJ2-2	ASSPGSYTGWGNTGELF
.	TRBV5-1	TRBJ2-2	ASAMGSANTGELF
.	TRBV11-2	TRBJ2-7	ASSLDGAGAYEQY
.	TRBV30	TRBJ2-1	AGGASGFYNEQF
.	TRBV5-6	TRBJ1-5	ASSFGFWGAGNQPQH
.	TRBV7-9	TRBJ2-7	ASLDPPGTNEQY
.	TRBV18	TRBJ1-1	ASSPIGDWGTEAF
.	TRBV4-1	TRBJ2-3	ASRNRDYGGPDTQY
.	TRBV7-9	TRBJ2-7	ASSRAGGGSVEQY
.	TRBV15	TRBJ2-7	ATSRARPGQGDHEQY
.	TRBV5-1	TRBJ2-3	ASSPGQGARGTDTQY
.	TRBV7-9	TRBJ2-7	ASSLDSGGEQY
.	TRBV9	TRBJ2-5	ASSPGAIQETQY
.	TRBV5-1	TRBJ1-2	ASSPGTERYGYT
.	TRBV7-2	TRBJ1-1	ASSSLVTLNTEAF
.	TRBV12-1	TRBJ2-7	VEGKRAGESPYEQY
many	TRBV7-6	TRBJ1-2	ASSPQLNYGYT
once	TRBV5-6	TRBJ2-3	ASSPLAGFTDTQY
few	TRBV19	TRBJ1-5	ASSIYLSNQPQH
few	TRBV7-9	TRBJ1-4	ASSSDQGVALGKLF
.	TRBV18	TRBJ2-1	ASSPTSSGGHNEQF
many	TRBV7-2	TRBJ2-7	ASSLGLAGVKSYEQY
few	TRBV13	TRBJ2-2	ASRYTAGELF
.	TRBV5-4	TRBJ2-5	ASSLAPSGSQETQY
.	TRBV30	TRBJ1-3	AWSPGASGNTIY
.	TRBV5-6	TRBJ2-6	ASSFARTGANVLT
.	TRBV5-4	TRBJ1-3	ASSLDRNTIY
.	TRBV25-1	TRBJ1-6	ASKGGWNSPLH
once	TRBV9	TRBJ2-7	ASSGPTGLEQY
.	TRBV7-8	TRBJ2-7	ASSSWGLAPYEQY
.	TRBV5-1	TRBJ1-2	ASSLQGDRYGYT
.	TRBV30	TRBJ1-3	AWSVWERGNTIY
.	TRBV5-1	TRBJ1-5	ASSQGGSNQPQH
.	TRBV6-6	TRBJ1-1	ASSYSGRGTEAF